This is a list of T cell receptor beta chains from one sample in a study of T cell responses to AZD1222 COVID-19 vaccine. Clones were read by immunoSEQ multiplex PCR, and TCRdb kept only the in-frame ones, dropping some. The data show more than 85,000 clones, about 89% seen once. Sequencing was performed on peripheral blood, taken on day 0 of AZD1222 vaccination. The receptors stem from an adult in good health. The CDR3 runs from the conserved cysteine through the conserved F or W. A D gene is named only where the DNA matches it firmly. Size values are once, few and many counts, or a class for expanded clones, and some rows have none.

CASSRPGGYEQYF	TGTGCCAGCAGCCGACCTGGAGGGTACGAGCAGTACTTC	.	.	TRBV9	TRBJ2-7
CASSPVRGGSYNSPLHF	TGTGCCAGCAGCCCTGTCCGGGGTGGGTCCTATAATTCACCCCTCCACTTT	.	.	TRBV5-5	TRBJ1-6
CASSLEVMDEQFF	TGCGCCAGCAGCTTGGAAGTTATGGATGAGCAGTTCTTC	.	.	TRBV5-1	TRBJ2-1
CASSQDAVTKTYEQYF	TGCGCCAGCAGCCAAGATGCTGTGACAAAGACCTACGAGCAGTACTTC	.	.	TRBV4-1	TRBJ2-7
CASRPRAGFGYNEQFF	TGTGCCAGCAGACCCCGGGCAGGGTTTGGCTACAATGAGCAGTTCTTC	.	.	TRBV27	TRBJ2-1
CASSPDRVQPQHF	TGTGCCAGCAGCCCGGACAGGGTGCAGCCCCAGCATTTT	.	TRBD1	TRBV6-5	TRBJ1-5
CASRGLYYGYTF	TGTGCCAGCAGGGGGCTATACTATGGCTACACCTTC	.	.	TRBV2	TRBJ1-2
CASSFSKPRGGVDEQFF	TGTGCCAGCAGCTTCTCAAAACCTCGCGGGGGGGTGGATGAGCAGTTCTTC	.	TRBD2	TRBV11-3	TRBJ2-1
CASSKRTNTEAFF	TGCGCCAGCAGCAAGAGGACGAACACTGAAGCTTTCTTT	few	.	TRBV5-1	TRBJ1-1
CAWDGGNPTDTQYF	TGTGCCTGGGACGGGGGGAACCCCACAGATACGCAGTATTTT	.	TRBD2	TRBV30	TRBJ2-3
CASSLGTPGFGAGNTIYF	TGTGCCAGCAGCTTGGGAACACCGGGGTTCGGAGCTGGAAACACCATATATTTT	.	.	TRBV7-9	TRBJ1-3
CASSGESADGYTF	TGTGCCAGCAGTGGAGAGTCGGCGGATGGCTACACCTTC	.	.	TRBV2	TRBJ1-2
CASILRGSDYGYTF	TGTGCCAGCATCCTGCGGGGCTCGGACTATGGCTACACCTTC	.	.	TRBV5-6	TRBJ1-2
CASTTTDRPYGYTF	TGTGCCAGCACCACGACCGACAGGCCCTATGGCTACACCTTC	.	.	TRBV28	TRBJ1-2
CASSRDRGNQPQHF	TGTGCCAGTAGTAGGGACAGGGGCAATCAGCCCCAGCATTTT	.	TRBD1	TRBV19	TRBJ1-5
CASSLVSSGGPTTGEQFF	TGTGCCAGCAGCTTAGTGTCTAGCGGGGGGCCCACTACAGGGGAGCAGTTCTTC	.	TRBD2	TRBV7-8	TRBJ2-1
CASSKASRNTGELFF	TGTGCCAGCAGCAAAGCTAGTCGGAACACCGGGGAGCTGTTTTTT	.	.	TRBV21-1	TRBJ2-2
CASSPRGRGNAEAFF	TGTGCCAGCAGCCCGAGGGGCAGGGGGAATGCTGAAGCTTTCTTT	.	TRBD1	TRBV11-3	TRBJ1-1
CASSIRQGAEQFF	TGTGCCAGCAGCATCCGACAGGGGGCAGAGCAGTTCTTC	.	TRBD1	TRBV7-9	TRBJ2-1
CASSTSGEENEKLFF	TGCGCCAGCAGTACCTCAGGGGAGGAGAATGAAAAACTGTTTTTT	.	.	TRBV5-1	TRBJ1-4
CASSLATGYHGYTF	TGTGCCAGCAGCTTAGCGACAGGGTATCATGGCTACACCTTC	.	TRBD1	TRBV7-9	TRBJ1-2
CASSVGGRANYGYTF	TGTGCCAGCAGCGTAGGTGGCAGAGCTAACTATGGCTACACCTTC	.	.	TRBV9	TRBJ1-2
CASSMTGTGNTIYF	TGCGCCAGCAGTATGACAGGGACTGGAAACACCATATATTTT	.	TRBD1	TRBV5-1	TRBJ1-3
CASSQEYEQYF	TGTGCCAGCAGCCAGGAATACGAGCAGTACTTC	.	.	TRBV7-3	TRBJ2-7
CSASEGEQYF	TGCAGTGCTAGTGAGGGGGAGCAGTACTTC	.	.	TRBV20-1	TRBJ2-7
CASSGPFTGGTGELFF	TGTGCCAGTAGTGGACCTTTCACAGGGGGCACCGGGGAGCTGTTTTTT	many	TRBD1	TRBV19	TRBJ2-2
CASSLVGLSSTDTQYF	TGTGCCAGCAGTTTAGTGGGTCTCTCGAGCACAGATACGCAGTATTTT	.	.	TRBV27	TRBJ2-3
CASAMGGVGYGYTF	TGTGCCAGCGCGATGGGCGGGGTCGGATATGGCTACACCTTC	few	.	TRBV27	TRBJ1-2
CASSFPREKLFF	TGTGCCAGCAGCTTTCCCCGTGAAAAACTGTTTTTT	.	.	TRBV7-8	TRBJ1-4
CASTYSGSGTGELFF	TGTGCCAGCACATATAGCGGGAGTGGGACCGGGGAGCTGTTTTTT	.	TRBD2	TRBV27	TRBJ2-2
CASSPWGGSYNEQFF	TGTGCCAGCAGTCCATGGGGCGGCTCCTACAATGAGCAGTTCTTC	once	.	TRBV27	TRBJ2-1
CASSQASVGRNHNEQFF	TGTGCCAGCAGCCAAGCGAGCGTTGGTCGGAACCACAATGAGCAGTTCTTC	.	.	TRBV3-1/TRBV3-2	TRBJ2-1
CASSIGAETRGYTF	TGTGCCAGTAGTATTGGGGCCGAAACACGTGGCTACACCTTC	.	.	TRBV19	TRBJ1-2
CASSTGQGNYGYTF	TGCGCCAGCAGCACCGGACAGGGGAACTATGGCTACACCTTC	.	TRBD1	TRBV5-1	TRBJ1-2
CASSIDPRGNYGYTF	TGTGCCAGTAGTATAGATCCTAGGGGGAACTATGGCTACACCTTC	.	.	TRBV19	TRBJ1-2
CASSFSGGTFTQYF	TGCGCCAGCAGCTTTTCTGGGGGCACGTTTACGCAGTATTTT	.	.	TRBV5-1	TRBJ2-3
CASSGPGQAGEQYF	TGTGCCAGCAGTGGCCCGGGACAGGCTGGCGAGCAGTACTTC	.	TRBD1	TRBV13	TRBJ2-7
CASRRQGRHLRAFF	TGTGCCAGCAGACGTCAGGGGCGACACCTTCGCGCTTTCTTT	.	.	TRBV13	TRBJ1-1
CASTQPPGEAFF	TGTGCCAGCACCCAACCTCCAGGAGAAGCTTTCTTT	once	.	TRBV27	TRBJ1-1
CASSWTSGTYNEQFF	TGTGCCAGCAGTTGGACTAGCGGGACCTACAATGAGCAGTTCTTC	.	TRBD2	TRBV7-2	TRBJ2-1
CASSLRTAWVDGYTF	TGTGCCAGCAGCTTACGGACAGCTTGGGTTGATGGCTACACCTTC	.	.	TRBV7-2	TRBJ1-2
CASSEPRDTYSGANVLTF	TGTGCCAGCAGTGAACCCCGGGACACATATTCTGGGGCCAACGTCCTGACTTTC	.	.	TRBV2	TRBJ2-6
CASSLAGTQYNEQFF	TGTGCCAGCAGCTTAGCGGGGACCCAATACAATGAGCAGTTCTTC	.	.	TRBV11-3	TRBJ2-1
CASSLALGQGHGYTF	TGCGCCAGCAGCTTGGCCTTAGGACAGGGCCATGGCTACACCTTC	.	TRBD1	TRBV5-1	TRBJ1-2
CASSNRDRSYEQYF	TGTGCCAGCAGCAACCGGGACAGGAGCTACGAGCAGTACTTC	.	TRBD1	TRBV7-9	TRBJ2-7
CASSHDIFLFF	TGTGCCAGCAGCCACGACATCTTTCTCTTCTTC	.	.	TRBV3-1/TRBV3-2	TRBJ2-1
CASSYSRRSNSPLHF	TGTGCCAGCAGTTACTCGAGGAGATCCAATTCACCCCTCCACTTT	once	.	TRBV6-5	TRBJ1-6